These 21 T cell receptor beta chains came from one sample sequenced in a study of OX40 agonist ivuxolimab in advanced cancers. Only in-frame clones appear in the TCRdb table, and some are missing; sequencing was by immunoSEQ multiplex PCR. Counted here are roughly 34,000 clones, about 76% occurring once; the ten biggest clones make up around 18%. Sequencing was performed on CD4+ or CD8+ T cells sorted from blood, taken in a trial of the OX40 agonist ivuxolimab. The receptors derive from an adult with an advanced solid tumor such as melanoma, head and neck, liver or kidney cancer.

The rearrangement uses TRBV20-1 and TRBJ2-4; possibly TRBD1 for D (6 bases). Trimming removed 6 bases at V and 5 bases at J, with 8 bases between. CDR3 length: 11 amino acids. Germline CDR1 DFQATT, CDR2 SNEGSKA (reference sequence). This CDR3 is CSAYRENIQYF. The CDR3 nucleotides are TGCAGTGCGTACAGGGAAAACATTCAGTACTTC.

V is TRBV2 and J is TRBJ1-1; D unresolved. V lost 5 bases and J lost 3, with 10 bases in between. There are 13 residues in the CDR3. CDR1 SNHLY and CDR2 FYNNEI come from the germline V gene. The CDR3 loop is CASSPAGYTEAFF. Written as DNA, the CDR3 is TGTGCCAGCAGTCCGGCAGGTTACACTGAAGCTTTCTTT.

The gene calls are TRBV4-2 and TRBJ1-2; no definite D call. The CDR3 contains 14 residues. CDR1 and CDR2 from the germline V gene are LGHNA and YNFKEQ. Trimming took off 5 bases at V and 0 bases at J, with 10 bases between the two ends. The CDR3 nucleotides are TGTGCCAGCAGCGAACAAGGGACTAACTATGGCTACACCTTC. It is translated as CASSEQGTNYGYTF.

The chain is built from TRBV4-1 and TRBJ1-1; TRBD1 agrees at 9 bases. V was pared by 4 bases and J by 5 bases, with 8 bases of the junction left unmatched. This CDR3 region has 15 residues. CDR1 MGHRA and CDR2 YSYEKL come from the germline V gene. The CDR3 protein is CASSLTGQGVTEAFF. DNA of the CDR3: TGCGCCAGCAGCCTCACGGGACAGGGAGTTACTGAAGCTTTCTTT.

The chain employs TRBV28 and TRBJ2-1, with no clear D. This CDR3 region has 14 residues. Germline CDR1 and CDR2: MDHEN and SYDVKM. V was shortened by 1 base and J by 1 base, with 5 bases between the two germline ends. This CDR3 is CASSLLASYNEQFF. The CDR3 nucleotides are TGTGCCAGCAGTTTATTGGCGTCCTACAATGAGCAGTTCTTC.

This rearrangement joins TRBV2 to TRBJ1-1; D may be TRBD1 (5 bases). This CDR3 contains 12 residues. The germline V gene has CDR1 SNHLY and CDR2 FYNNEI. V lost 6 bases, J lost 5 bases, and 10 bases lay in between. CDR3 sequence reads: CASRGGETEAFF. CDR3 bases: TGTGCCAGCAGGGGGGGTGAAACTGAAGCTTTCTTT. The full variable domain, completed using reference TRBV2 and TRBJ1-1, is EPEVTQTPSHQVTQMGQEVILRCVPISNHLYFYWYRQILGQKVEFLVSFYNNEISEKSEIFDDQFSVERPDGSNFTLKIRSTKLEDSAMYFCASRGGETEAFFGQGTRLTVV.

This clone has just a few counts. The chain links TRBV30 to TRBJ1-3; D is unclear. The CDR3 length is 12 residues. V was trimmed by 7 bases and J by 0 bases, leaving 7 bases between them. Germline CDR1 is GTSNPN and CDR2 is SVGIG (reference sequence). DNA for the CDR3: TGTGCCTCCGAGGGCTCTGGAAACACCATATATTTT. This encodes CASEGSGNTIYF.

The CDR3 nucleotides are TGCGCCAGCAGTGAGCAGGGCTGGAATTCACCCCTCCACTTT. It is translated as CASSEQGWNSPLHF. The J gene is TRBJ1-6, the V gene TRBV10-2; possible D gene TRBD1, 5 bases. This CDR3 region has 14 residues. The germline gives CDR1 WSHSY, CDR2 SAAADI. Trimming left V 2 bases short and J 7 bases short, with 9 bases between.

The chain combines TRBV19 with TRBJ1-2; TRBD1 aligns across 8 bases. The germline V gene encodes CDR1 LNHDA and CDR2 SQIVND (reference sequence). The V gene end was trimmed by 5 bases and the J gene end by 8 bases; junction bases not matched to a gene: 7. The CDR3 covers 13 residues. CDR3 loop: CASSVDRDVGYTF. CDR3 nucleotide sequence: TGTGCCAGTAGTGTGGACAGGGATGTCGGCTACACCTTC.

V usage is TRBV9 and J usage is TRBJ1-6; D gene unclear. The V gene lost 0 bases and the J gene lost 7 bases, with 8 bases spanning the gap. Germline CDR1 SGDLS, CDR2 YYNGEE. CDR3 length: 14 amino acids. CDR3 sequence reads: CASSVDTQNSPLHF. CDR3 bases: TGTGCCAGCAGCGTAGACACCCAGAATTCACCCCTCCACTTT.

J is TRBJ2-3 and V is TRBV5-4; the D is unclear. The CDR3 is 12 amino acids. CDR1 and CDR2 (germline): SGHNT, YYREEE (reference sequence). V lost 2 bases and J lost 2, with 3 bases in between. The CDR3 loop is CASSFATDTQYF. In DNA, the CDR3 is TGTGCCAGCAGCTTCGCCACAGATACGCAGTATTTT.

V is TRBV7-9 and J is TRBJ2-5; 7 bases match TRBD1. The V and J ends lost 4 bases and 6 bases, in that order; junction bases with no gene match: 8. The germline V gene encodes CDR1 SEHNR and CDR2 FQNEAQ (reference sequence). The CDR3 length is 14 residues. In DNA, the CDR3 is TGTGCCAGCAGCTCAGACAGGGTTGGGAAGACCCAGTACTTC. Translation: CASSSDRVGKTQYF. Filled out from reference TRBV7-9 and TRBJ2-5, the complete variable domain reads DTGVSQNPRHKITKRGQNVTFRCDPISEHNRLYWYRQTLGQGPEFLTYFQNEAQLEKSRLLSDRFSAERPKGSFSTLEIQRTEQGDSAMYLCASSSDRVGKTQYFGPGTRLLVL.

The chain carries TRBV2 and TRBJ1-1, with D maybe TRBD1 (6 bases). Germline V gene lookup returns CDR1 SNHLY and CDR2 FYNNEI. CDR3 length equals 12 residues. Deletions cut 7 bases from V and 8 bases from J, with 14 bases between. The CDR3 DNA follows: TGTGCCAGCACTGCAGCTGGGACAGAAGCTTTCTTT. Its translation: CASTAAGTEAFF.

The chain uses TRBV7-8 and TRBJ2-3; TRBD2 is a possible D gene (6 bases). Deletions cut 3 bases from V and 3 bases from J, with 10 bases between. Germline-derived CDR1 and CDR2 are SGHVS and FQNEAQ. The CDR3 sequence is 14 residues long. CDR3 coding DNA: TGTGCCAGCAGCTTTCGAGGGAGGACAGATACGCAGTATTTT. This encodes CASSFRGRTDTQYF.

The V gene is TRBV10-2, the J gene TRBJ2-5, with 9 bases that match TRBD2. The J call is doubtful: the DNA matches TRBJ2-7 better. Germline CDR1 reads WSHSY; CDR2 reads SAAADI. This CDR3 is 17 amino acids long. The DNA for the CDR3 is TGCGCCAGCAGTGATTGGGGGCGGGGGGGCGCCTCCTACGAGCAGTACTTC. Its translation: CASSDWGRGGASYEQYF.

V gene TRBV5-4 combines with J gene TRBJ2-2; TRBD2 agrees at 10 bases. CDR3 length equals 19 residues. V lost 4 bases to trimming and J lost 2 bases; unmatched junction nucleotides: 14. Per germline, CDR1 SGHNT and CDR2 YYREEE (reference sequence). The CDR3 is CASSRSLGLAFENTGELFF. CDR3 nucleotide sequence: TGTGCCAGCAGCCGTTCCTTGGGACTAGCGTTCGAAAACACCGGGGAGCTGTTTTTT.

V gene TRBV2 combines with J gene TRBJ2-3; D ambiguous. V was pared by 0 bases and J by 5 bases, with 9 bases between. Germline lookup yields CDR1 SNHLY and CDR2 FYNNEI. This CDR3 is 14 amino acids long. In DNA, the CDR3 is TGTGCCAGCAGTGAAGCGCGGACGAGAGATACGCAGTATTTT. Translation: CASSEARTRDTQYF.

The count of this clone is one. The chain is built from TRBV4-1 and TRBJ2-3, with D unresolved. The germline CDR1 and CDR2 sequences are MGHRA and YSYEKL. Between the trimmed V and J ends, which lost 1 base and 0 bases, there was a span of 11 bases. CDR3 length: 16 amino acids. The CDR3 region is CASSQANLVSTDTQYF. The CDR3 DNA reads TGCGCCAGCAGCCAAGCTAATTTAGTAAGCACAGATACGCAGTATTTT.

The CDR3 region is CASRAWLQRDSYNEQFF. In DNA, the CDR3 is TGCGCCAGCAGAGCCTGGTTGCAGAGGGACTCCTACAATGAGCAGTTCTTC. V usage is TRBV10-2 and J usage is TRBJ2-1; maybe TRBD2 (5 bases). The CDR3 has 17 residues. Per the germline V gene, CDR1 is WSHSY and CDR2 is SAAADI. V lost 6 bases to trimming and J lost 0 bases, with 18 bases between them.

J is TRBJ2-3 and V is TRBV11-2; no clear D gene. CDR1 is SGHAT and CDR2 is FQNNGV in the germline V gene. Trimming took 4 bases from V and 0 from J, leaving 11 bases between them. The CDR3 runs 15 residues. As DNA, the CDR3 is TGTGCCAGCAGCTACTTCGACGGTAGCACAGATACGCAGTATTTT. The encoded protein is CASSYFDGSTDTQYF.

The chain uses TRBV6-5 and TRBJ1-2, with D hard to call. Germline loops: CDR1 MNHEY, CDR2 SVGAGI. V lost 4 bases and J 4 bases, leaving 7 bases between the germline ends. The CDR3 is 12 residues long. The CDR3 DNA follows: TGTGCCAGCAGTTCGGGAATCTATGGCTACACCTTC. This encodes CASSSGIYGYTF.